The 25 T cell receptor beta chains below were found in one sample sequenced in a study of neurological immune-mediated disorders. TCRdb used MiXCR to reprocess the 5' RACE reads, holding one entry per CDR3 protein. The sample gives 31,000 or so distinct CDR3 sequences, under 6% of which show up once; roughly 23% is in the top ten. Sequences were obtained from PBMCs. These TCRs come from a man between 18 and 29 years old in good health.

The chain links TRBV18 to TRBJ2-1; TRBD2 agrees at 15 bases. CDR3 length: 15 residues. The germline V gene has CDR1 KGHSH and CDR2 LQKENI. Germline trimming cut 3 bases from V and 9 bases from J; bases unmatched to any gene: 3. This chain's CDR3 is CASSPGLAGGSEQFF. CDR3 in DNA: TGTGCCAGCTCACCGGGACTAGCGGGGGGCAGTGAGCAGTTCTTC.

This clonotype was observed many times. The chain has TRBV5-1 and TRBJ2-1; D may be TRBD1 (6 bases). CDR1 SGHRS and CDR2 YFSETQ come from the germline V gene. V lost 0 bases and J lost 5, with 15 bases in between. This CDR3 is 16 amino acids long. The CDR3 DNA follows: TGCGCCAGCAGCTTGGGTCCACAGGGATCTAACAATGAGCAGTTCTTC. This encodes CASSLGPQGSNNEQFF.

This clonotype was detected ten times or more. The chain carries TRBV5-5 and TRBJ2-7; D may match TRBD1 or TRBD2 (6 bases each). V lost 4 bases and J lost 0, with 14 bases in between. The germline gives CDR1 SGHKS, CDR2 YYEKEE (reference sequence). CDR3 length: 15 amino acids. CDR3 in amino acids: CASSGGTLRSYEQYF. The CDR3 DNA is TGTGCCAGCAGCGGCGGGACACTCCGCTCCTACGAGCAGTACTTC.

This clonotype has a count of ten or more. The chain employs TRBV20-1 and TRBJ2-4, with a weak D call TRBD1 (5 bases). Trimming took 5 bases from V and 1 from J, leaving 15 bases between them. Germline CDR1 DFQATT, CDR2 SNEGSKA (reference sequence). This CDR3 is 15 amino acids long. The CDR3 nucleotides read TGCAGTGCTGAAAAGGGGTTTTTGGCCAAAAACATTCAGTACTTC. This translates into CSAEKGFLAKNIQYF.

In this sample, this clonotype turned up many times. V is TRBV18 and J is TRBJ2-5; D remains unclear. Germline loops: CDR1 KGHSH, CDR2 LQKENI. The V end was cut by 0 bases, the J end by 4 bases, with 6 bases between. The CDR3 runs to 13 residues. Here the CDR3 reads CASSPPVLETQYF. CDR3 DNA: TGTGCCAGCTCACCACCGGTGTTAGAGACCCAGTACTTC. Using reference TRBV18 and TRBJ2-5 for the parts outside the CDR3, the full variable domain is NAGVMQNPRHLVRRRGQEARLRCSPMKGHSHVYWYRQLPEEGLKFMVYLQKENIIDESGMPKERFSAEFPKEGPSILRIQQVVRGDSAAYFCASSPPVLETQYFGPGTRLLVL.

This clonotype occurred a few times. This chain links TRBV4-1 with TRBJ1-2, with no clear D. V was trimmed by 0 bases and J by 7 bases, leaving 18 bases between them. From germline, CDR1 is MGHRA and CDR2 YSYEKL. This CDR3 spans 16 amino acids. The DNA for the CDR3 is TGCGCCAGCAGCCAAGATCGAAGCGCAGTCATCCGTGGCTACACCTTC. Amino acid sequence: CASSQDRSAVIRGYTF.

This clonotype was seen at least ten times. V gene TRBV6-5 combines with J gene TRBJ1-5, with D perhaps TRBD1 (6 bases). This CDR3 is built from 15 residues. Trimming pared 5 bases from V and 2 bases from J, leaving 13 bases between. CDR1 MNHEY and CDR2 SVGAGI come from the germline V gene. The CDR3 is CASSAAGARNQPQHF. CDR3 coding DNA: TGTGCCAGCAGTGCCGCGGGGGCACGCAATCAGCCCCAGCATTTT.

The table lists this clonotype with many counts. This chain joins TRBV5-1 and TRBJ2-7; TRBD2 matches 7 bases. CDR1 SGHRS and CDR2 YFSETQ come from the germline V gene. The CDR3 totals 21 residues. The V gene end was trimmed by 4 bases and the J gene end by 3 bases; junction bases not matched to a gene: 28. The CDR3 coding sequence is TGCGCCAGCAGCCCCCGTGGGGGGGTTACAGAGAGACGAGACCAATTCTACGAGCAGTACTTC. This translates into CASSPRGGVTERRDQFYEQYF.

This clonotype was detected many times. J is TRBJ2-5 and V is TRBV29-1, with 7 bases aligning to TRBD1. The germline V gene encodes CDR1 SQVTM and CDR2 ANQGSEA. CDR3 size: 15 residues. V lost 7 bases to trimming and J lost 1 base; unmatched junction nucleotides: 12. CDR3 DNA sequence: TGCAGCGCCGCGAGGGGTACAGGGGTCCAAGAGACCCAGTACTTC. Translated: CSAARGTGVQETQYF.

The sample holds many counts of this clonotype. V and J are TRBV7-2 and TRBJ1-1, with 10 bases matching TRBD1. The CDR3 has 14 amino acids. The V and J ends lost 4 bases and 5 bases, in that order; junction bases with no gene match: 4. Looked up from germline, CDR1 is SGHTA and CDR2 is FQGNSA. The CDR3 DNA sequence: TGTGCCAGCAGCTGGGACAGGGGAAGGACTGAAGCTTTCTTT. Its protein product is CASSWDRGRTEAFF.

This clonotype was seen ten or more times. CDR3 sequence: CATSRVPVGTQYF. In DNA, the CDR3 is TGTGCCACCAGCAGAGTCCCGGTCGGTACCCAGTACTTC. The J gene is TRBJ2-5, the V gene TRBV15; D remains ambiguous. Germline assignment: CDR1 LNHNV and CDR2 YYDKDF (reference sequence). The germline V and J ends were trimmed by 1 base and 8 bases, with 11 bases remaining between them. This CDR3 has 13 amino acids. Looking up the rest from reference TRBV15 and TRBJ2-5 gives the full variable domain: DAMVIQNPRYQVTQFGKPVTLSCSQTLNHNVMYWYQQKSSQAPKLLFHYYDKDFNNEADTPDNFQSRRPNTSFCFLDIRSPGLGDTAMYLCATSRVPVGTQYFGPGTRLLVL.

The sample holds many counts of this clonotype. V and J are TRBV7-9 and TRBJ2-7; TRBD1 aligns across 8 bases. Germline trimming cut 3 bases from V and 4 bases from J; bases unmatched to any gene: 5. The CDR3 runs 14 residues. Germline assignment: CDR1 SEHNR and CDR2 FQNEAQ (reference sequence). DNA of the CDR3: TGTGCCAGCAGCTTGATGGACAGGGTGTACGAGCAGTACTTC. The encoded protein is CASSLMDRVYEQYF.

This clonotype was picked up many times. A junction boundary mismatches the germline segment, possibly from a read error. CDR3 nucleotide sequence: TGTGCCAGCAGCTTAGCTGGGCCGGGAATGGGAGATCAGCTCCAGCATTTT. Amino acids: CASSLAGPGMGDQLQHF. The gene calls are TRBV11-2 and TRBJ1-5; D is uncertain. This CDR3 has 17 residues. In germline, CDR1 is SGHAT, CDR2 FQNNGV.

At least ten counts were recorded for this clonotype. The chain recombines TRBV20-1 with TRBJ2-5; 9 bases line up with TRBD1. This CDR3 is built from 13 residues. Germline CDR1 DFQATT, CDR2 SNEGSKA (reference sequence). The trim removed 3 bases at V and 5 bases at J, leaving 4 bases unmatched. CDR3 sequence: CSASRDRVETQYF. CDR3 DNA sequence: TGCAGTGCTAGTCGGGACAGGGTCGAGACCCAGTACTTC.

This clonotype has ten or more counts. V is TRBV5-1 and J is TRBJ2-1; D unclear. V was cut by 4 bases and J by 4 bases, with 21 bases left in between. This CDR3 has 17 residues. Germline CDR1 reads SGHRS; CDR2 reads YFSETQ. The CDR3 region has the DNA TGCGCCAGCAGCCTCCGGGTTGCAGGTTTAGGTTACAATGAGCAGTTCTTC. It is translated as CASSLRVAGLGYNEQFF.

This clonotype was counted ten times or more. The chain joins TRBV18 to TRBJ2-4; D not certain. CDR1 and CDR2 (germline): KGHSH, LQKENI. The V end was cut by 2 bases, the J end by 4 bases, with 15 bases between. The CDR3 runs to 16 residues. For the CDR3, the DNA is TGTGCCAGCTCACCAGTGTTCGCAGACGAGAAAAACATTCAGTACTTC. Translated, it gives CASSPVFADEKNIQYF.

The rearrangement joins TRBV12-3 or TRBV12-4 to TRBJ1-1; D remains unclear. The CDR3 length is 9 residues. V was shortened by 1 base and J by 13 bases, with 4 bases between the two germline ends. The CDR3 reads CASSLEDFF. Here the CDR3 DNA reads TGTGCCAGCAGTTTAGAGGATTTCTTT.

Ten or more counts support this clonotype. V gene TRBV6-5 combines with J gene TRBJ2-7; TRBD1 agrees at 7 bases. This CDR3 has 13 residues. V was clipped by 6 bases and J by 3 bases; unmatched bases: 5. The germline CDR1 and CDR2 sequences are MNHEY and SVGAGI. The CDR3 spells CASSRDRFYEQYF. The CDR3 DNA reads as TGTGCCAGCAGCCGGGACAGATTCTACGAGCAGTACTTC.

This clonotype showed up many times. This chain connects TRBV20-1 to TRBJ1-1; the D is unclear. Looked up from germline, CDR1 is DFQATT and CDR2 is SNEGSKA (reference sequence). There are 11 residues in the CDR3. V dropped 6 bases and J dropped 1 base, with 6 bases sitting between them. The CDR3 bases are TGCAGTGCAGTCGGGAACACTGAAGCTTTCTTT. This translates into CSAVGNTEAFF.

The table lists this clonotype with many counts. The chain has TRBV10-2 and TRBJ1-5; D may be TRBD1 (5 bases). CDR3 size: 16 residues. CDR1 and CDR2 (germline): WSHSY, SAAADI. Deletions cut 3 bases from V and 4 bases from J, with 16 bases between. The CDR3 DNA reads TGCGCCAGCAGTGACCAAGGGCAGGGACTAAATCAGCCCCAGCATTTT. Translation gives CASSDQGQGLNQPQHF.

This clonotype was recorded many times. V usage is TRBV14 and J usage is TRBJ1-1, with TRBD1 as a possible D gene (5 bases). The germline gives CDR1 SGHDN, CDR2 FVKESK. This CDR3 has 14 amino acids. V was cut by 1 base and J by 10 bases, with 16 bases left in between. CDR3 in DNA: TGTGCCAGCAGCCAAGGTGCGACAGCCTGGGTAGCTTTCTTT. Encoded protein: CASSQGATAWVAFF.

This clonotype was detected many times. CDR3 sequence: CASSPEDNGRETQYF. CDR3 DNA: TGCGCCAGCAGCCCCGAGGACAACGGGCGGGAGACCCAGTACTTC. V and J are TRBV4-1 and TRBJ2-5, with TRBD1 as a possible D gene (5 bases). Between the trimmed V and J ends, which lost 4 bases and 5 bases, there was a span of 17 bases. CDR3 length: 15 amino acids. Germline V gene lookup returns CDR1 MGHRA and CDR2 YSYEKL.

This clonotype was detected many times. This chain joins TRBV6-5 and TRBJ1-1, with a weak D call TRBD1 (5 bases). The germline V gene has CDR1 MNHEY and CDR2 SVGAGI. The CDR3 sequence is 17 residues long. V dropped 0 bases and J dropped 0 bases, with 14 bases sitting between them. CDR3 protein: CASSYSSNRQMNTEAFF. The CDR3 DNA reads TGTGCCAGCAGTTACTCGAGTAATAGACAGATGAACACTGAAGCTTTCTTT.

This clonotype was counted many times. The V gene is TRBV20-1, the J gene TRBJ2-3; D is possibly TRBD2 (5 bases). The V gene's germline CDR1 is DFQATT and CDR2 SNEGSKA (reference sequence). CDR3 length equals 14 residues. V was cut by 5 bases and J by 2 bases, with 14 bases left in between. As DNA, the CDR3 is TGCAGTGCTTCTCTCCGGGGAAACACAGATACGCAGTATTTT. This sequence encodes CSASLRGNTDTQYF.

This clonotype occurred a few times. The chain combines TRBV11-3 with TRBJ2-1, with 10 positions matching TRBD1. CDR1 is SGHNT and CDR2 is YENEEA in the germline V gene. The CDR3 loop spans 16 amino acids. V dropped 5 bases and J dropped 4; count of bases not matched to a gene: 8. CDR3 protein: CASSASGTGVYNEQFF. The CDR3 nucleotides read TGTGCCAGCAGCGCGAGCGGGACAGGGGTTTACAATGAGCAGTTCTTC.